Following are 3 T cell receptor beta chains from one sample sequenced in a study of OX40 agonist ivuxolimab in advanced cancers. Produced via immunoSEQ multiplex PCR; TCRdb's table is partial and in-frame only. The table has more than 85,000 clones, around 88% seen once. The sequences come from CD4+ or CD8+ T cells sorted from blood, collected in a trial of the OX40 agonist ivuxolimab. These TCRs come from an adult with an advanced solid tumor such as melanoma, head and neck, liver or kidney cancer.

CDR3: CASSFVGGASDTQYF. The CDR3 region has the DNA TGTGCCAGCAGCTTTGTCGGGGGGGCTTCAGATACGCAGTATTTT. The V gene is TRBV7-2, the J gene TRBJ2-3, with 8 nucleotides matching TRBD2. V was pared by 3 bases and J by 4 bases, with 6 bases of the junction left unmatched. The germline CDR1 and CDR2 sequences are SGHTA and FQGNSA. The CDR3 is made up of 15 amino acids. Combining the CDR3 with reference TRBV7-2 and TRBJ2-3 gives the whole variable domain GAGVSQSPSNKVTEKGKDVELRCDPISGHTALYWYRQSLGQGLEFLIYFQGNSAPDKSGLPSDRFSAERTGGSVSTLTIQRTQQEDSAVYLCASSFVGGASDTQYFGPGTRLTVL.

The rearrangement joins TRBV7-2 to TRBJ1-1; 7 bases match TRBD1. Germline V CDR1 and CDR2: SGHTA, FQGNSA. The CDR3 loop spans 15 amino acids. With 3 bases clipped from V and 5 bases from J, the junction kept 9 bases outside the gene matches. This chain's CDR3 is CASSFRGVLNTEAFF. Written as DNA, the CDR3 is TGTGCCAGCAGCTTCAGGGGGGTGCTAAATACTGAAGCTTTCTTT.

DNA of the CDR3: TGTGCCAGCAGCTCTCTTCAGGGGGGAGGTGGAGCTTTCTTT. It encodes CASSSLQGGGGAFF. The chain combines TRBV7-2 with TRBJ1-1; 7 bases are shared with TRBD1. The V segment lost 4 bases and the J segment 10 bases; nucleotides outside the gene matches: 12. CDR3 size: 14 residues. Germline CDR1 reads SGHTA; CDR2 reads FQGNSA. The full variable domain, its missing parts supplied by reference TRBV7-2 and TRBJ1-1, is GAGVSQSPSNKVTEKGKDVELRCDPISGHTALYWYRQSLGQGLEFLIYFQGNSAPDKSGLPSDRFSAERTGGSVSTLTIQRTQQEDSAVYLCASSSLQGGGGAFFGQGTRLTVV.